These 19 T cell receptor beta chains share one sample of origin, sequenced in a study of blood T cell repertoires in COVID-19. Clones were read by immunoSEQ multiplex PCR, and TCRdb kept only the in-frame ones, dropping some. The repertoire holds hundreds of thousands of clones, with roughly nine tenths as singletons. The sequencing sample was made of peripheral blood. The receptor set was obtained from a man younger than 30 with active or convalescent COVID-19.

This clone was seen only once. V gene TRBV4-1 combines with J gene TRBJ2-3; D gene ambiguous. The V gene lost 0 bases and the J gene lost 2 bases, with 6 bases spanning the gap. Per the germline V gene, CDR1 is MGHRA and CDR2 is YSYEKL. The CDR3 is made up of 14 amino acids. The CDR3 DNA is TGCGCCAGCAGCCAAGACAGGAACACAGATACGCAGTATTTT. Its protein product is CASSQDRNTDTQYF.

This clone was seen a handful of times. J is TRBJ1-4 and V is TRBV5-4; D gene uncertain. V lost 0 bases to trimming and J lost 6 bases, with 9 bases between them. The CDR3 runs 14 residues. Germline V CDR1 and CDR2: SGHNT, YYREEE (reference sequence). The CDR3: CASSLDGNHEKLFF. The CDR3 region has the DNA TGTGCCAGCAGCTTGGACGGTAACCATGAAAAACTGTTTTTT.

This clone came up a few times. This rearrangement joins TRBV4-1 to TRBJ1-6; the match to TRBD1 covers 9 bases. CDR3 length: 18 amino acids. Germline-derived CDR1 and CDR2 are MGHRA and YSYEKL. V shed 2 bases, J shed 5 bases, and the junction held 10 bases outside the gene matches. The DNA for the CDR3 is TGCGCCAGCAGCCAATCAACCGGGAGGACAGGGGATAATTCACCCCTCCACTTT. Protein: CASSQSTGRTGDNSPLHF.

This chain uses TRBV7-9 with TRBJ2-1; D is possibly TRBD2 (6 bases). Deletions cut 3 bases from V and 6 bases from J, with 9 bases between. This CDR3 region has 13 residues. Germline values: CDR1 SEHNR, CDR2 FQNEAQ (reference sequence). CDR3 sequence (DNA): TGTGCCAGCAGCTTCCGGGAGCCCAATGAGCAGTTCTTC. It yields the protein CASSFREPNEQFF.

This clone was counted once. V gene TRBV14 combines with J gene TRBJ2-2; D not resolved. This CDR3 spans 13 amino acids. The V end lost 1 base, the J end lost 9 bases, and 9 bases lay between the germline ends. The germline V gene encodes CDR1 SGHDN and CDR2 FVKESK. In DNA form, the CDR3 reads TGTGCCAGCAGCCAAGGGCCTTTCCGGGAGCTGTTTTTT. Its protein is CASSQGPFRELFF. Full variable domain (rest looked up from reference TRBV14 and TRBJ2-2): EAGVTQFPSHSVIEKGQTVTLRCDPISGHDNLYWYRRVMGKEIKFLLHFVKESKQDESGMPNNRFLAERTGGTYSTLKVQPAELEDSGVYFCASSQGPFRELFFGEGSRLTVL.

V usage is TRBV7-2 and J usage is TRBJ1-2; possible D gene TRBD1, 6 bases. Trimming removed 4 bases at V and 7 bases at J, with 13 bases between. The CDR3 has 13 amino acids. CDR1 is SGHTA and CDR2 is FQGNSA in the germline V gene. In nucleotides, the CDR3 is TGTGCCAGCAGCTCCGGGACATTGGGTGGCTACACCTTC. This encodes CASSSGTLGGYTF.

The V call is TRBV6-5, the J call TRBJ1-5; D gene ambiguous. CDR1 and CDR2 from the germline V gene are MNHEY and SVGAGI. Trimming cost V 2 bases and J 6 bases, with 8 bases left between them. This CDR3 is 13 amino acids long. The DNA of the CDR3 is TGTGCCAGCAGTTACAGGGAGGGTCAGCCCCAGCATTTT. Amino acid sequence: CASSYREGQPQHF.

This clone was found once. This chain links TRBV7-2 with TRBJ1-2; perhaps TRBD1 as D (5 bases). Germline values: CDR1 SGHTA, CDR2 FQGNSA. V dropped 3 bases and J dropped 7 bases, with 9 bases sitting between them. The CDR3 contains 12 residues. This CDR3 reads CASSFWGGGYTF. CDR3 nucleotide sequence: TGTGCCAGCAGCTTTTGGGGGGGTGGCTACACCTTC.

J is TRBJ2-2 and V is TRBV11-2; unclear D gene. CDR1 and CDR2 (germline): SGHAT, FQNNGV. Trimming removed 1 base from V and 5 bases from J, with 5 bases in between. The CDR3 consists of 13 residues. The CDR3 bases are TGTGCCAGCAGCTTAGCAGGTACCGGGGAGCTGTTTTTT. It specifies CASSLAGTGELFF.

The genes are TRBV6-5 and TRBJ2-3; TRBD2 aligns across 8 bases. CDR3 length: 15 amino acids. Germline values: CDR1 MNHEY, CDR2 SVGAGI. Germline trimming cut 7 bases from V and 0 bases from J; bases unmatched to any gene: 6. CDR3 residues: CASTGASGSTDTQYF. In DNA form, the CDR3 reads TGTGCCAGCACTGGGGCTAGCGGGAGCACAGATACGCAGTATTTT.

The rearrangement joins TRBV5-1 to TRBJ2-4; 10 bases align to TRBD1. Germline lookup yields CDR1 SGHRS and CDR2 YFSETQ. The CDR3 consists of 14 residues. V lost 4 bases and J lost 6; bases outside the gene matches: 4. The CDR3 loop reads CASSVGQGVNIQYF. Here the CDR3 DNA reads TGCGCCAGCAGCGTTGGACAGGGGGTAAACATTCAGTACTTC.

V is TRBV4-1 and J is TRBJ1-6; D may be TRBD1 (6 bases). V was clipped by 0 bases and J by 4 bases, with 16 bases between them. Germline-derived CDR1 and CDR2 are MGHRA and YSYEKL. The CDR3 has 18 residues. The chain's CDR3 is CASSQDGGSSLYNSPLHF. The CDR3 nucleotides read TGCGCCAGCAGCCAAGATGGGGGCAGTTCCCTGTATAATTCACCCCTCCACTTT.

The chain combines TRBV12-3 or TRBV12-4 with TRBJ2-7, with unresolved D. V was pared by 5 bases and J by 7 bases, with 12 bases between. CDR3 size: 12 residues. The CDR3 protein is CASSRSTREQYF. The CDR3 DNA reads as TGTGCCAGCAGTCGGAGCACGCGGGAGCAGTACTTC.

V gene TRBV28 combines with J gene TRBJ2-4, with 9 bases identical to TRBD2. This CDR3 spans 16 amino acids. V trimming: 1 base; J trimming: 6 bases; junction bases outside the gene matches: 7. Germline CDR1 and CDR2: MDHEN and SYDVKM. In nucleotides, the CDR3 is TGTGCCAGCAGTTTATTGTCTAGCGGGAAGAGAAACATTCAGTACTTC. Its translation is CASSLLSSGKRNIQYF.

V gene TRBV5-1 combines with J gene TRBJ2-3, with unresolved D. Germline V lookup: CDR1 SGHRS, CDR2 YFSETQ. With 0 bases removed from V and 2 bases from J, the gap between germline ends came to 7 bases. The CDR3 has 14 amino acids. Here the CDR3 DNA reads TGCGCCAGCAGCTTGGACTTACCCACAGATACGCAGTATTTT. Its translation is CASSLDLPTDTQYF.

J is TRBJ2-7 and V is TRBV12-3 or TRBV12-4; D unclear. V was cut by 1 base and J by 4 bases, with 5 bases left in between. The CDR3 has 12 amino acids. CDR3 loop: CASSLVLYEQYF. Here the CDR3 DNA reads TGTGCCAGCAGTTTAGTCTTATACGAGCAGTACTTC.

J is TRBJ2-5 and V is TRBV27; 13 nucleotides line up with TRBD2. From germline, CDR1 is MNHEY and CDR2 SMNVEV (reference sequence). The CDR3 is 14 amino acids. Trimming cost V 4 bases and J 5 bases; bases outside gene matches: 1. CDR3 sequence: CASSWTSGGETQYF. The CDR3 DNA reads TGTGCCAGCAGTTGGACTAGCGGGGGTGAGACCCAGTACTTC.

The chain recombines TRBV28 with TRBJ2-7; 8 bases line up with TRBD1. There are 13 residues in the CDR3. V gave up 6 bases and J gave up 4 bases; unmatched junction bases: 5. The germline V gene has CDR1 MDHEN and CDR2 SYDVKM. The CDR3 coding sequence is TGTGCCAGCAGCGGGGACAGGTTGTACGAGCAGTACTTC. It encodes CASSGDRLYEQYF.

This chain joins TRBV9 and TRBJ2-4, with 11 nucleotides matching TRBD2. This CDR3 has 14 residues. The junction had 0 bases not matched to a gene; V was cut back by 3 bases and J by 4 bases. Germline V lookup: CDR1 SGDLS, CDR2 YYNGEE. CDR3 DNA: TGTGCCAGCAGCGCTAGCGGGAGGAAAAACATTCAGTACTTC. Translated: CASSASGRKNIQYF.